The present TCR beta chain was sequenced within a study of T cell repertoires in aging, cancer and after chemotherapy. Peripheral blood genomic DNA, not sorted cells or RNA, was the template. Multiplex touch-down PCR with TRB-A/B primers amplified rearranged V-D-J TRB sequences. TCRdb re-called the multiplex PCR reads with MiXCR, one entry per CDR3 protein. The sample holds roughly 790 distinct CDR3 sequences, around 26% seen once. Germline assignment: CDR1 SQVTM and CDR2 ANQGSEA. The CDR3 contains 16 residues. Comment on this clonotype: One end of the junction is discordant with germline, which a read error may explain.

The genes are TRBV29-1 and TRBJ2-3, with 10 bases lining up with TRBD2. This receptor was identified in a human donor with a blood cancer. Sequencing was performed on blood. The CDR3 region has the DNA TGTAGCGTTGAATTGCTGGGACTAGCGATGGAAGATACGCAGTATTTT. Translated: CSVELLGLAMEDTQYF.